Reported below is one T cell receptor (beta chain). The record originates from a study of blood T cell repertoires in COVID-19. Whole-study context: Whether acute or convalescent, the COVID-19 samples came from the United States, Italy and Spain. PBMCs, B-cell-depleted T cells, or T cells were the source of the cDNA or gDNA that made up the material.

In the original processing: Nucleated cell number was recorded as an estimate derived from reference gene primer amplification. Libraries were prepared by immunoSEQ multiplex PCR; TCRdb keeps only in-frame clonotypes and omits some of them. V and J calls plus clone size are reproduced from that table; the DNA served to infer D and trimming. The table lists 25,000 or so clones, about 83% of them singletons. Input material: peripheral blood. The receptor's source is a human donor in a cohort sampled during active COVID-19.

CDR3 sequence (DNA): TGTGCCAGCAGCTTCTTACTAGCGGGGGGGATCAGCTCCTACAATGAGCAGTTCTTC. Encoded protein: CASSFLLAGGISSYNEQFF. The chain uses TRBV5-6 and TRBJ2-1, with TRBD2 identical over 13 bases. This CDR3 is 19 amino acids long. Losses at the gene ends were 2 bases for V and 0 bases for J; bases not matched to a gene: 8. Germline CDR1 SGHDT, CDR2 YYEEEE.